This T cell receptor beta chain emerged from a study of CD8 T cells in ankylosing spondylitis. TCRdb redid the calling of the 5' RACE reads with MiXCR, one entry per CDR3 protein. The table lists 450,000 or so distinct CDR3 sequences, about 24% of them singletons. The CDR3 totals 12 residues. The germline CDR1 and CDR2 sequences are DFQATT and SNEGSKA (reference sequence). V lost 6 bases and J lost 3; bases outside the gene matches: 3. This clonotype was observed a few times. Its cognate antigen is unknown. Study results and limitations: Typical of ankylosing spondylitis blood, it appeared, was a TCR beta motif of eight highly homologous variants.

The sequence derives from a male donor with ankylosing spondylitis. The chain employs TRBV20-1 and TRBJ2-7; 9 bases are a match to TRBD2. The sample taken for sequencing was blood, either unsorted or a sorted T cell fraction (not recorded which). The DNA for the CDR3 is TGCAGTGCCCAGACTAGCGGCTACGAGCAGTACTTC. As protein: CSAQTSGYEQYF.